These 27 T cell receptor beta chains came from one sample sequenced in a study of blood T cell repertoires in COVID-19. Sequencing was performed with immunoSEQ multiplex PCR; in TCRdb, only in-frame clones are kept and a portion is missing. The sample holds some 150,000 clones, around nine tenths seen once. The specimen was peripheral blood. The origin of the receptors is a man aged 18-30 years with active or convalescent COVID-19.

CDR3 sequence (DNA): TGCGCCAGCAGCTTGCAGACTAGTCTTCAAGAGACCCAGTACTTC. Amino acids: CASSLQTSLQETQYF. The rearrangement joins TRBV5-1 to TRBJ2-5; a possible D gene is TRBD2 (6 bases). V lost 1 base and J lost 2, with 12 bases in between. Germline V gene data show CDR1 as SGHRS and CDR2 as YFSETQ. CDR3 length: 15 residues.

CDR3 coding DNA: TGTGCCAGCAGCCAAGGGTCTAGCGGGGGGGGTTGGGACATTCAGTACTTC. As protein: CASSQGSSGGGWDIQYF. This rearrangement joins TRBV3-1 (or the pseudogene TRBV3-2) to TRBJ2-4; 12 nucleotides agree with TRBD2. This CDR3 region has 17 residues. Germline trimming cut 1 base from V and 8 bases from J; bases unmatched to any gene: 9. The germline gives CDR1 LGHDT, CDR2 YNNKEL (reference sequence).

J is TRBJ1-5 and V is TRBV9; the D is unclear. Per the germline V gene, CDR1 is SGDLS and CDR2 is YYNGEE. Trimming took off 3 bases at V and 1 base at J, with 11 bases between the two ends. The length of the CDR3 is 15 residues. The DNA of the CDR3 is TGTGCCAGCAGCGCCCAGACGGGGAGCAATCAGCCCCAGCATTTT. Translation gives CASSAQTGSNQPQHF.

The V and J genes are TRBV28 and TRBJ2-7; 7 bases are shared with TRBD2. With V trimmed by 3 bases and J by 4 bases, 21 bases remained unmatched. The CDR3 is made up of 19 amino acids. Per germline, CDR1 MDHEN and CDR2 SYDVKM. DNA of the CDR3: TGTGCCAGCAGTTTTGGTTTGGGGACTACCGAAACGCACCGTTACGAGCAGTACTTC. Protein product: CASSFGLGTTETHRYEQYF.

This sequence joins TRBV6-2 or TRBV6-3 and TRBJ1-2, with 7 positions matching TRBD1. The CDR3 has 14 residues. V lost 5 bases and J lost 2; bases outside the gene matches: 5. CDR1 is MNHEY and CDR2 is SVGEGT in the germline V gene. CDR3 amino acids: CASSTRTGNYGYTF. The CDR3 region has the DNA TGTGCCAGCAGTACACGGACAGGCAACTATGGCTACACCTTC.

The V and J genes are TRBV7-3 and TRBJ2-7; 8 bases agree with TRBD2. The germline V gene has CDR1 SGHTA and CDR2 FQGTGA. The J segment lost 1 base and the V segment lost 2 bases, leaving 4 bases of the junction unmatched. This CDR3 has 15 residues. The CDR3 DNA follows: TGTGCCAGCAGCTTATATCCGGGAGGGTCCTACGAGCAGTACTTC. It yields the protein CASSLYPGGSYEQYF. Filled out from reference TRBV7-3 and TRBJ2-7, the complete variable domain reads GAGVSQTPSNKVTEKGKYVELRCDPISGHTALYWYRQSLGQGPEFLIYFQGTGAADDSGLPNDRFFAVRPEGSVSTLKIQRTERGDSAVYLCASSLYPGGSYEQYFGPGTRLTVT.

This chain uses TRBV6-1 with TRBJ1-3, with D uncertain. The CDR3 has 14 amino acids. Germline V gene sequence: CDR1 MNHNS, CDR2 SASEGT. Trimming removed 3 bases from V and 3 bases from J, with 9 bases in between. In nucleotides, the CDR3 is TGTGCCAGCAGTGAGAGGGCGGGTGGAAACACCATATATTTT. As protein: CASSERAGGNTIYF.

CDR3 loop: CASSLGDSLIYGYTF. CDR3 in DNA: TGTGCCAGCAGCTTGGGGGACAGTCTGATCTATGGCTACACCTTC. This chain uses TRBV5-8 with TRBJ1-2; TRBD1 matches at 7 bases. Germline V gives CDR1 SGHTS, CDR2 YDEGEE. This CDR3 has 15 amino acids. Trimming removed 0 bases from V and 4 bases from J; junction bases left unmatched: 6.

This clone was detected many times. The rearrangement joins TRBV10-3 to TRBJ1-5, with no clear D. V shed 7 bases and J shed 7 bases, with 11 bases lying between them. Germline V CDR1 and CDR2: ENHRY, SYGVKD. CDR3 size: 12 residues. The CDR3 DNA reads TGTGCCATCAAGAGGGAAGGACAGCCCCAGCATTTT. Its protein product is CAIKREGQPQHF.

This chain uses TRBV6-5 with TRBJ2-7; tentatively, D is TRBD2 (5 bases). This CDR3 is 13 amino acids long. V was shortened by 8 bases and J by 4 bases, with 15 bases between the two germline ends. Per the germline V gene, CDR1 is MNHEY and CDR2 is SVGAGI. The CDR3 protein is CASSWGEIYEQYF. The CDR3 region has the DNA TGTGCCAGCTCTTGGGGAGAAATTTACGAGCAGTACTTC.

CDR3 nucleotides: TGTGCCAGCTCACGGGAGTCGCTGGAGGAAGCTTTCTTT. This translates into CASSRESLEEAFF. The V and J genes are TRBV18 and TRBJ1-1; D call uncertain. Trimming shortened V by 4 bases and J by 8 bases, and 14 bases separated the two germline ends. The CDR3 has 13 residues. Germline V gene lookup returns CDR1 KGHSH and CDR2 LQKENI.

This clone appeared once. V usage is TRBV5-6 and J usage is TRBJ2-2, with 10 bases fitting TRBD2. After removal of 6 bases from V and 5 bases from J, the junction contained 10 bases not matched to a gene. CDR1 and CDR2 (germline): SGHDT, YYEEEE. CDR3 length: 16 residues. For the CDR3, the DNA is TGTGCCAGCACGCTAGTCCTAGCGGGAGATACCGGGGAGCTGTTTTTT. It specifies CASTLVLAGDTGELFF.

This clone appeared a few times. The chain is built from TRBV3-1 (or the pseudogene TRBV3-2) and TRBJ2-2, with D maybe TRBD2 (6 bases). The CDR3 has 16 residues. The ends were cut back, 1 base at V and 6 bases at J, with 15 bases in the middle. CDR1 and CDR2 from the germline V gene are LGHDT and YNNKEL (reference sequence). CDR3 nucleotides: TGTGCCAGCAGCCAAGTCCAATCGGGAGTTTCCGGGGAGCTGTTTTTT. Protein: CASSQVQSGVSGELFF.

This sequence joins TRBV13 and TRBJ2-7; 7 nucleotides align to TRBD2. The germline V gene encodes CDR1 PRHDT and CDR2 FYEKMQ (reference sequence). The junction had 6 bases not matched to a gene; V was cut back by 5 bases and J by 2 bases. This CDR3 contains 14 residues. The CDR3 nucleotides read TGTGCCAGCAGCCGTAGCGGGCCCACCTACGAGCAGTACTTC. Protein sequence: CASSRSGPTYEQYF.

A few counts support this clone. The gene calls are TRBV9 and TRBJ2-7; tentative D call: TRBD2 (7 bases). Looked up from germline, CDR1 is SGDLS and CDR2 is YYNGEE. There are 15 residues in the CDR3. The V gene lost 0 bases and the J gene lost 0 bases, with 10 bases spanning the gap. CDR3 coding DNA: TGTGCCAGCAGCGTAGACGGGGGGCACTCCTACGAGCAGTACTTC. Protein product: CASSVDGGHSYEQYF. The variable domain in full, completed from reference TRBV9 and TRBJ2-7, reads DSGVTQTPKHLITATGQRVTLRCSPRSGDLSVYWYQQSLDQGLQFLIQYYNGEERAKGNILERFSAQQFPDLHSELNLSSLELGDSALYFCASSVDGGHSYEQYFGPGTRLTVT.

The chain is built from TRBV5-1 and TRBJ2-3; tentative D call: TRBD1 (7 bases). The V gene's germline CDR1 is SGHRS and CDR2 YFSETQ. V lost 4 bases to trimming and J lost 2 bases, with 11 bases between them. The CDR3 is 14 amino acids. Here the CDR3 DNA reads TGCGCCAGCAGCCCAGGGGGGCACACAGATACGCAGTATTTT. As protein: CASSPGGHTDTQYF.

The chain combines TRBV29-1 with TRBJ2-1, with 10 bases fitting TRBD2. Germline assignment: CDR1 SQVTM and CDR2 ANQGSEA. V gave up 3 bases and J gave up 4 bases; unmatched junction bases: 3. This CDR3 comprises 14 residues. CDR3 residues: CSVDLAGEYNEQFF. The DNA of the CDR3 is TGCAGCGTTGACCTAGCGGGGGAGTACAATGAGCAGTTCTTC.

This chain links TRBV27 with TRBJ1-6, with D uncertain. The germline V gene encodes CDR1 MNHEY and CDR2 SMNVEV (reference sequence). The V end was cut by 2 bases, the J end by 0 bases, with 5 bases between. The CDR3 sequence is 15 residues long. The CDR3 region has the DNA TGTGCCAGCAGTTTACAGAACTCCTATAATTCACCCCTCCACTTT. Encoded protein: CASSLQNSYNSPLHF.

CDR3 residues: CASSQGKGKAFF. CDR3 DNA: TGTGCCAGCAGCCAAGGTAAGGGGAAAGCTTTCTTT. The rearrangement joins TRBV3-1 (or the pseudogene TRBV3-2) to TRBJ1-1; possibly TRBD1 for D (5 bases). This CDR3 spans 12 amino acids. Looked up from germline, CDR1 is LGHDT and CDR2 is YNNKEL (reference sequence). The V and J ends lost 1 base and 9 bases respectively, with 9 bases between them.

The rearrangement links TRBV2 to TRBJ1-1; D may be TRBD1 (5 bases). With 10 bases removed from V and 1 base from J, the gap between germline ends came to 13 bases. Germline loops: CDR1 SNHLY, CDR2 FYNNEI. The CDR3 totals 13 residues. The CDR3 is CATFPDTNTEAFF. The CDR3 DNA sequence: TGTGCCACTTTCCCGGACACGAACACTGAAGCTTTCTTT. The whole variable domain, filled in from reference TRBV2 and TRBJ1-1, reads EPEVTQTPSHQVTQMGQEVILRCVPISNHLYFYWYRQILGQKVEFLVSFYNNEISEKSEIFDDQFSVERPDGSNFTLKIRSTKLEDSAMYFCATFPDTNTEAFFGQGTRLTVV.

The chain has TRBV25-1 and TRBJ1-1, with D unresolved. The length of the CDR3 is 15 residues. CDR1 MGHDK and CDR2 SYGVNS come from the germline V gene. V dropped 2 bases and J dropped 1 base, with 11 bases sitting between them. CDR3 residues: CASSEGGWGNTEAFF. The CDR3 DNA sequence: TGTGCCAGCAGTGAAGGAGGGTGGGGGAACACTGAAGCTTTCTTT. Full variable domain (outside the CDR3, taken from reference TRBV25-1 and TRBJ1-1): EADIYQTPRYLVIGTGKKITLECSQTMGHDKMYWYQQDPGMELHLIHYSYGVNSTEKGDLSSESTVSRIRTEHFPLTLESARPSHTSQYLCASSEGGWGNTEAFFGQGTRLTVV.

The chain has TRBV7-2 and TRBJ2-7; the D is unclear. Trimming cost V 5 bases and J 4 bases, with 15 bases left between them. Germline V lookup: CDR1 SGHTA, CDR2 FQGNSA. The CDR3 is made up of 14 amino acids. CDR3 DNA sequence: TGTGCCAGCAGCCCCGGTTTGGGCCAGTACGAGCAGTACTTC. Residues: CASSPGLGQYEQYF.

This rearrangement joins TRBV18 to TRBJ2-3; a weak D match, TRBD1 (7 bases). From germline, CDR1 is KGHSH and CDR2 LQKENI. V was trimmed by 2 bases and J by 5 bases, leaving 14 bases between them. The CDR3 is made up of 15 amino acids. CDR3 DNA sequence: TGTGCCAGCTCACCAGCGGGACAGCCGATAGATACGCAGTATTTT. Translating gives CASSPAGQPIDTQYF. The whole variable domain, filled in from reference TRBV18 and TRBJ2-3, reads NAGVMQNPRHLVRRRGQEARLRCSPMKGHSHVYWYRQLPEEGLKFMVYLQKENIIDESGMPKERFSAEFPKEGPSILRIQQVVRGDSAAYFCASSPAGQPIDTQYFGPGTRLTVL.

The chain uses TRBV11-1 and TRBJ2-5, with D perhaps TRBD2 (5 bases). CDR3 size: 13 residues. Germline V gives CDR1 SGHAT, CDR2 FQDESV (reference sequence). V was trimmed by 5 bases and J by 4 bases, leaving 11 bases between them. The CDR3 sequence: CASSPRRTETQYF. For the CDR3, the DNA is TGTGCCAGCAGCCCCCGGAGGACAGAGACCCAGTACTTC.

The gene calls are TRBV28 and TRBJ2-1, with D possibly TRBD1 on 6 matching bases. V lost 6 bases to trimming and J lost 7 bases, with 16 bases between them. The CDR3 has 14 amino acids. Germline V gene sequence: CDR1 MDHEN, CDR2 SYDVKM. CDR3 nucleotides: TGTGCCAGCAGGTTCGGGTGGGGGCTAAATGAGCAGTTCTTC. It yields the protein CASRFGWGLNEQFF.

The rearrangement joins TRBV10-1 to TRBJ2-7, with TRBD2 matching 7 bases. Per the germline V gene, CDR1 is WNHNN and CDR2 is SYGVQD (reference sequence). V lost 2 bases to trimming and J lost 6 bases; unmatched junction nucleotides: 19. The CDR3 is made up of 18 amino acids. DNA of the CDR3: TGCGCCAGCAGTGAGCCCCCTTTTGGGCAGGGAGGGAGGACCGAGCAGTACGTC. Its protein is CASSEPPFGQGGRTEQYV.

The rearrangement joins TRBV11-2 to TRBJ1-2, with TRBD1 identical over 7 bases. CDR3 length: 16 amino acids. Germline values: CDR1 SGHAT, CDR2 FQNNGV. The trim removed 4 bases at V and 7 bases at J, leaving 15 bases unmatched. Written as DNA, the CDR3 is TGTGCCAGCAGCTACGACAGGGCAAGGAAGGCTTTTGGCTACACCTTC. Its translation is CASSYDRARKAFGYTF.